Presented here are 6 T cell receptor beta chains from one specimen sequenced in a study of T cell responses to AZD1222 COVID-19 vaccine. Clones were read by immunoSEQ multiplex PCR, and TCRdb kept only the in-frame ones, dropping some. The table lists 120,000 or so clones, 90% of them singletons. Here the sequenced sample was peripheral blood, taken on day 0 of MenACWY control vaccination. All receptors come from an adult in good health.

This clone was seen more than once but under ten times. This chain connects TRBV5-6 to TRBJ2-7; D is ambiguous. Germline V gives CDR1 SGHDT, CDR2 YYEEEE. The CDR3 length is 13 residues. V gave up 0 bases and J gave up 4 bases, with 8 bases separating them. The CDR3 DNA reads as TGTGCCAGCAGCTTGGTGTCTTCTTACGAGCAGTACTTC. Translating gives CASSLVSSYEQYF.

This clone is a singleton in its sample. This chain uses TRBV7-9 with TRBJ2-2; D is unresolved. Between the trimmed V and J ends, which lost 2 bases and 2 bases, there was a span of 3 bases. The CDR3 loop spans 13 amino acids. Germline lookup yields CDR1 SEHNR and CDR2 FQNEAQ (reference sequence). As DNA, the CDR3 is TGTGCCAGCAGCTTACTTAACACCGGGGAGCTGTTTTTT. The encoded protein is CASSLLNTGELFF.

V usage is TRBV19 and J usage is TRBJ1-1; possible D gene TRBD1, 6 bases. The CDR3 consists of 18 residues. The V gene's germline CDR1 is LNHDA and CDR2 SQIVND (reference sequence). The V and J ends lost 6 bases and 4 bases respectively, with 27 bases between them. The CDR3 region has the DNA TGTGCCAGTAGACACCCGACATTCGCACTCAGGGGAGGCACTGAAGCTTTCTTT. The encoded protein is CASRHPTFALRGGTEAFF. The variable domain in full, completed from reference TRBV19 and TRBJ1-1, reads DGGITQSPKYLFRKEGQNVTLSCEQNLNHDAMYWYRQDPGQGLRLIYYSQIVNDFQKGDIAEGYSVSREKKESFPLTVTSAQKNPTAFYLCASRHPTFALRGGTEAFFGQGTRLTVV.

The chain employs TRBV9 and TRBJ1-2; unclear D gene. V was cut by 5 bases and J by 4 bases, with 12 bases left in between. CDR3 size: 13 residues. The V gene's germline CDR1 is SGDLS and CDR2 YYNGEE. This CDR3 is CASSTSAGYGYTF. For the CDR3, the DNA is TGTGCCAGCAGTACCTCGGCGGGCTATGGCTACACCTTC.

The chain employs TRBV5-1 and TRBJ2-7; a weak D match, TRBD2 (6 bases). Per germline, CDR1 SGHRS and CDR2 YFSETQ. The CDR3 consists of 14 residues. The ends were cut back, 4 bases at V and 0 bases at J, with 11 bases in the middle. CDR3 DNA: TGCGCCAGCAGCCTGGGCGGGATCTCCTACGAGCAGTACTTC. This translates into CASSLGGISYEQYF.

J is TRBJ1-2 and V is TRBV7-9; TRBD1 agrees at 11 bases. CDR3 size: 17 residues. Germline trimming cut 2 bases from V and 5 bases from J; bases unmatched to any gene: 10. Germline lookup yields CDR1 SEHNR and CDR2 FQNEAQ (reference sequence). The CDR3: CASSLPAPDRGPYGYTF. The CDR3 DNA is TGTGCCAGCAGCTTACCCGCACCGGACAGGGGGCCTTATGGCTACACCTTC. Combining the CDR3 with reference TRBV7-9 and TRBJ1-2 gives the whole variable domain DTGVSQNPRHKITKRGQNVTFRCDPISEHNRLYWYRQTLGQGPEFLTYFQNEAQLEKSRLLSDRFSAERPKGSFSTLEIQRTEQGDSAMYLCASSLPAPDRGPYGYTFGSGTRLTVV.